This T cell receptor beta chain is drawn from a study of Ad26.COV2.S vaccination and SARS-CoV-2 variants. Study-wide background: The Ad26.COV2.S arm of the COV1001 trial was where the donor was placed. Donor got 5x10^10 or 1x10^11 viral particles of Ad26.COV2.S. The study's findings and limits: A substantial breadth of spike-specific CD8+ and CD4+ T cell responses after vaccination has been reported. Overall T cell responses may have been underestimated by the analyses of TCR breadth and depth.

As regards this clone: Antigen specificity is unknown.

Treatment specified: around 19 received Ad26.COV2.S at low or high dose, single or two shots; roughly five received placebo; per-sample allocation not given. All samples were drawn on day 63, counting from the first vaccine or placebo injection. The CDR3 is 14 residues long. J was trimmed by 10 bases and V by 2 bases; bases with no gene match: 9. From germline, CDR1 is SGHRS and CDR2 YFSETQ. Method: immunoSEQ multiplex PCR; TCRdb's copy keeps in-frame clones and lacks some. The data hold about 350,000 clones, with less than 90% observed a single time. This TCR was recovered from a person aged 18 to 65 who received the Ad26.COV2.S COVID-19 vaccine or a placebo. This sequence joins TRBV5-1 and TRBJ1-5, with 7 bases lining up with TRBD1. The specimen comprised peripheral blood, sampled in a trial of Ad26.COV2.S vaccine versus placebo. DNA of the CDR3: TGCGCCAGCAGCTTAACAGGGGAGCAATCCCCCCAGCATTTT. Amino acid sequence: CASSLTGEQSPQHF.